These 23 T cell receptor beta chains share one sample of origin, sequenced in a study of blood T cells in healthy people across ages. Sample-barcoded 5' priming and a J-beta primer mix drove a second PCR of roughly 7 to 11 cycles. TCRdb called the 5' RACE reads again in MiXCR, with one record for every CDR3 protein. This repertoire shows over 550,000 distinct CDR3 sequences, about 30% found once; its top ten account for more than 15%. Material for sequencing was blood. The source is an elderly woman in good health.

This clonotype has ten or more counts. The chain couples TRBV5-1 to TRBJ2-1, with D uncertain. The CDR3 length is 10 residues. V was shortened by 8 bases and J by 6 bases, with 6 bases between the two germline ends. Germline V gives CDR1 SGHRS, CDR2 YFSETQ. CDR3 sequence (DNA): TGCGCCAGAACGGTCAATGAGCAGTTCTTC. This gives the protein CARTVNEQFF.

This clonotype has just a few counts. The rearrangement joins TRBV29-1 to TRBJ2-3; 10 bases are a match to TRBD2. This CDR3 has 14 residues. Germline loops: CDR1 SQVTM, CDR2 ANQGSEA. V shed 7 bases, J shed 5 bases, and the junction held 9 bases outside the gene matches. The CDR3 loop reads CSGGRAGGRDTQYF. The CDR3 DNA follows: TGCAGCGGTGGACGAGCGGGGGGGCGAGATACGCAGTATTTT.

Many counts were recorded for this clonotype. The chain uses TRBV25-1 and TRBJ2-7; a possible D gene is TRBD1 (5 bases). There are 14 residues in the CDR3. V lost 2 bases and J 0 bases, leaving 8 bases between the germline ends. Germline assignment: CDR1 MGHDK and CDR2 SYGVNS. CDR3 sequence: CASSETGNSYEQYF. In DNA, the CDR3 is TGTGCCAGCAGTGAAACAGGTAACTCCTACGAGCAGTACTTC.

This clonotype was counted many times. The J gene is TRBJ2-7, the V gene TRBV27, with TRBD1 identical over 8 bases. The CDR3 runs to 15 residues. V trimming: 10 bases; J trimming: 4 bases; junction bases outside the gene matches: 15. The germline V gene has CDR1 MNHEY and CDR2 SMNVEV (reference sequence). This chain's CDR3 is CATRDRGRQGYEQYF. CDR3 DNA: TGTGCCACGAGAGACAGGGGCCGTCAGGGTTACGAGCAGTACTTC.

This clonotype was picked up many times. The genes are TRBV12-3 or TRBV12-4 and TRBJ1-5; 11 bases agree with TRBD1. With 2 bases clipped from V and 6 bases from J, the junction kept 3 bases outside the gene matches. The CDR3 length is 15 residues. CDR3: CASSLRTGGTQPQHF. The CDR3 bases are TGTGCCAGCAGTTTAAGGACAGGGGGCACTCAGCCCCAGCATTTT.

The sample holds a few counts of this clonotype. DNA of the CDR3: TGTGCCAGCAGTTTGGCTAGCGGGGGTCCTAGCTCCTACAATGAGCAGTACTTC. This gives the protein CASSLASGGPSSYNEQYF. V and J are TRBV28 and TRBJ2-1, with TRBD2 matching over 10 bases. The DNA end is a closer match to TRBJ2-7, so the J assignment may be wrong. Germline loops: CDR1 MDHEN, CDR2 SYDVKM. The CDR3 consists of 18 residues.

The sample holds a few counts of this clonotype. The rearrangement uses TRBV20-1 and TRBJ2-7; D gene ambiguous. Germline V gene sequence: CDR1 DFQATT, CDR2 SNEGSKA (reference sequence). The CDR3 has 13 amino acids. Trimming removed 5 bases at V and 0 bases at J, with 11 bases between. CDR3 sequence (DNA): TGCAGTGCTCGCTTGGTAAGCTCCTACGAGCAGTACTTC. Translating it yields CSARLVSSYEQYF.

This clonotype was seen a few times. V usage is TRBV7-9 and J usage is TRBJ2-6, with 7 nucleotides matching TRBD1. V trimming: 1 base; J trimming: 12 bases; junction bases outside the gene matches: 6. The CDR3 runs 14 residues. CDR1 and CDR2 (germline): SEHNR, FQNEAQ (reference sequence). CDR3 region: CASSLVMGQPVLTF. CDR3 in DNA: TGTGCCAGCAGCTTAGTCATGGGACAGCCCGTCCTGACTTTC.

This clonotype was counted many times. The chain carries TRBV12-3 or TRBV12-4 and TRBJ2-6; the D call may be TRBD1 or TRBD2 (5 bases each). The CDR3 is 12 amino acids. V was clipped by 9 bases and J by 4 bases, with 7 bases between them. CDR3 region: CASGTGANVLTF. CDR3 nucleotide sequence: TGTGCCAGTGGGACGGGGGCCAACGTCCTGACTTTC.

A word on this clonotype: A read error may explain this, as a much larger clone is one base away. Because it lacks the conserved phenylalanine or tryptophan at the end, this CDR3 is likely a read error. This rearrangement joins TRBV10-3 to TRBJ1-5, with 12 bases identical to TRBD1. CDR1 ENHRY and CDR2 SYGVKD come from the germline V gene. Trimming removed 8 bases from V and 5 bases from J; junction bases left unmatched: 4. CDR3 size: 14 residues. The CDR3 region is CAISGTGGDQPQHV. The CDR3 region has the DNA TGTGCCATCTCCGGGACAGGGGGCGATCAGCCCCAGCATGTT.

The chain is built from TRBV7-2 and TRBJ2-5; TRBD1 matches 8 bases. V shed 5 bases, J shed 10 bases, and the junction held 12 bases outside the gene matches. This CDR3 contains 14 residues. The germline gives CDR1 SGHTA, CDR2 FQGNSA. CDR3 amino acids: CASSPLRATGGQYF. In DNA, the CDR3 is TGTGCCAGCAGCCCCCTTCGGGCAACAGGGGGCCAGTACTTC.

There are a few counts of this clonotype. The V call is TRBV19, the J call TRBJ2-5, with D perhaps TRBD2 (6 bases). The CDR3 consists of 15 residues. V was shortened by 4 bases and J by 2 bases, with 14 bases between the two germline ends. From germline, CDR1 is LNHDA and CDR2 SQIVND (reference sequence). Written as DNA, the CDR3 is TGTGCCAGTAGTACCGGGGGAGGTAAACAAGAGACCCAGTACTTC. Translating it yields CASSTGGGKQETQYF.

This clonotype was seen a single time. A much larger clone differs by one base, so this may be a read error. The chain has TRBV11-3 and TRBJ2-3, with 9 bases lining up with TRBD2. This CDR3 is built from 16 residues. From germline, CDR1 is SGHNT and CDR2 YENEEA. V lost 5 bases, J lost 4 bases, and 10 bases stayed unmatched. As DNA, the CDR3 is TGTGCCAGCAGCACACGGACTAGCGAGGGAGCAGATACGCAGTATTTT. Amino acid sequence: CASSTRTSEGADTQYF. The complete variable domain, with remaining parts taken from reference TRBV11-3 and TRBJ2-3, reads EAGVVQSPRYKIIEKKQPVAFWCNPISGHNTLYWYLQNLGQGPELLIRYENEEAVDDSQLPKDRFSAERLKGVDSTLKIQPAELGDSAVYLCASSTRTSEGADTQYFGPGTRLTVL.

Many counts were recorded for this clonotype. This chain connects TRBV6-2 or TRBV6-3 to TRBJ2-1; no clear D gene. Trimming left V 0 bases short and J 5 bases short, with 11 bases between. The CDR3 runs to 15 residues. Germline V CDR1 and CDR2: MNHEY, SVGEGT. CDR3 region: CASSYSGRVDNEQFF. CDR3 bases: TGTGCCAGCAGTTACTCGGGTAGGGTCGACAATGAGCAGTTCTTC.

This sequence joins TRBV7-2 and TRBJ2-6, with 7 bases fitting TRBD1. J lost 0 bases, V lost 5 bases, and 13 bases had no gene match. Germline V gives CDR1 SGHTA, CDR2 FQGNSA. The CDR3 is made up of 19 amino acids. The CDR3 loop is CASSPPRQGLSSGANVLTF. CDR3 nucleotides: TGTGCCAGCAGCCCACCGAGACAGGGTCTAAGCTCTGGGGCCAACGTCCTGACTTTC. The entire variable domain, with the rest obtained from reference TRBV7-2 and TRBJ2-6, is as follows: GAGVSQSPSNKVTEKGKDVELRCDPISGHTALYWYRQSLGQGLEFLIYFQGNSAPDKSGLPSDRFSAERTGGSVSTLTIQRTQQEDSAVYLCASSPPRQGLSSGANVLTFGAGSRLTVL.

The table lists this clonotype with many counts. The V call is TRBV6-6, the J call TRBJ1-1; D may be TRBD1 (5 bases). The germline gives CDR1 MNHNY, CDR2 SVGAGI (reference sequence). V gave up 6 bases and J gave up 3 bases, with 11 bases separating them. CDR3 length: 13 amino acids. The CDR3 sequence is CASRPRGDTEAFF. CDR3 DNA: TGTGCCAGCAGACCTCGGGGGGACACTGAAGCTTTCTTT.

Details on this clonotype: A read error is possible here, since a much larger clone lies one base away. This sequence joins TRBV7-2 and TRBJ1-2; TRBD1 might be the D (5 bases). The CDR3 loop spans 13 amino acids. V lost 5 bases and J 10 bases, leaving 17 bases between the germline ends. Germline V gene lookup returns CDR1 SGHTA and CDR2 FQGNSA. Here the CDR3 DNA reads TGTGCCAGCAGCCAGAGGGGAGGTCGGGACTACACCTTC. Protein: CASSQRGGRDYTF.

This clonotype was seen at least ten times. The chain recombines TRBV20-1 with TRBJ1-1; D gene unclear. The V and J ends lost 0 bases and 5 bases respectively, with 16 bases between them. The germline gives CDR1 DFQATT, CDR2 SNEGSKA (reference sequence). This CDR3 spans 15 amino acids. CDR3 DNA: TGCAGTGCTAGAGATCGGGAGGGTCGGTGGACTGAAGCTTTCTTT. Translation: CSARDREGRWTEAFF.

This clonotype was detected only a few times. The V and J genes are TRBV4-3 and TRBJ2-2; the D gene is possibly TRBD2 (5 bases). Between the trimmed V and J ends, which lost 0 bases and 8 bases, there was a span of 13 bases. This CDR3 is 15 amino acids long. Germline V gene data show CDR1 as LGHNA and CDR2 as YSLEER. In nucleotides, the CDR3 is TGCGCCAGCAGCCAAGATATAGGAGGATGGGGGGAGCTGTTTTTT. The encoded protein is CASSQDIGGWGELFF.

This chain links TRBV28 with TRBJ1-2; D call uncertain. Germline V CDR1 and CDR2: MDHEN, SYDVKM. The CDR3 is 14 residues long. The V gene lost 7 bases and the J gene lost 4 bases, with 16 bases spanning the gap. The CDR3 sequence: CASTPGPRSYGYTF. The CDR3 DNA sequence: TGTGCCAGCACCCCTGGCCCCCGAAGCTATGGCTACACCTTC.

This clonotype was observed many times. The J gene is TRBJ2-1, the V gene TRBV9; the D gene is possibly TRBD2 (6 bases). V dropped 0 bases and J dropped 1 base, with 8 bases sitting between them. This CDR3 comprises 15 residues. Per germline, CDR1 SGDLS and CDR2 YYNGEE. CDR3 coding DNA: TGTGCCAGCAGCGTAGGTCTAGCGTCCTACAATGAGCAGTTCTTC. Translated, it gives CASSVGLASYNEQFF.

Notes on this clonotype: This could be a read error, since a much larger clone is one nucleotide away. The chain employs TRBV12-5 and TRBJ2-3; TRBD1 is a possible D gene (5 bases). CDR1 is LGHNT and CDR2 is FRNRAP in the germline V gene. This CDR3 spans 15 amino acids. The DNA of the CDR3 is TGTGCTAGTGACCCAGGGATTGGTTGGTCAGATGCGCAGTATTTT. As protein: CASDPGIGWSDAQYF.

This clonotype has just a few counts. This clone may be a read error of a much larger clone one base away. The chain joins TRBV20-1 to TRBJ2-7, with 8 bases identical to TRBD1. The CDR3 contains 13 residues. The germline V gene encodes CDR1 DFQATT and CDR2 SNEGSKA (reference sequence). With 5 bases clipped from V and 3 bases from J, the junction kept 6 bases outside the gene matches. The CDR3 DNA is TGCAGTGCTCGGGGACAGGCCGACTACGAGCAGTACTTC. Protein product: CSARGQADYEQYF.